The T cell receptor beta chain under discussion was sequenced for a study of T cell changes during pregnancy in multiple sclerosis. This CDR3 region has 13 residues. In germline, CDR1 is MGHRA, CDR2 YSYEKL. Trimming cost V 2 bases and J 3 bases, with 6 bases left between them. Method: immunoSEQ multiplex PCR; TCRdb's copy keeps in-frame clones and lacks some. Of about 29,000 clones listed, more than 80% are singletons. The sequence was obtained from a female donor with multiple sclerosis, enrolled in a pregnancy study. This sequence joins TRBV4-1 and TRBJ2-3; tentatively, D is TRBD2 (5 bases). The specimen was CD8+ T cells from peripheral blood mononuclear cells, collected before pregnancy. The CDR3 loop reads CASSQPGTDTQYF. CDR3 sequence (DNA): TGCGCCAGCAGCCAACCGGGGACAGATACGCAGTATTTT.